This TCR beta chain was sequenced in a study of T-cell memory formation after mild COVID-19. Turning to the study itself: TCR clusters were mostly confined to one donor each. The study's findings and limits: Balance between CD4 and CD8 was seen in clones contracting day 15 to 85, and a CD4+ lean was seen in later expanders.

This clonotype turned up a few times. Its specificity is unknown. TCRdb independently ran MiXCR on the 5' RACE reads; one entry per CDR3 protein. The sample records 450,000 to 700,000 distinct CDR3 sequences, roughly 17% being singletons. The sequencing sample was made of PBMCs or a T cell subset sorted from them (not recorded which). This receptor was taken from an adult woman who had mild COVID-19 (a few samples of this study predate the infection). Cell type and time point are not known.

This chain's CDR3 is CASRAGEYSYEQYF. The CDR3 DNA follows: TGCGCCAGCAGAGCAGGGGAATACTCCTACGAGCAGTACTTC. V usage is TRBV5-1 and J usage is TRBJ2-7, with TRBD1 as a possible D gene (6 bases). V lost 5 bases and J 0 bases, leaving 12 bases between the germline ends. CDR3 size: 14 residues. Germline V gene lookup returns CDR1 SGHRS and CDR2 YFSETQ.